The T cell receptor (beta chain) under discussion was sequenced for a study of cytomegalovirus exposure and HLA in healthy donors. This clone was recorded once. Germline V gives CDR1 MDHEN, CDR2 SYDVKM. This CDR3 contains 14 residues. Trimming shortened V by 6 bases and J by 4 bases, and 15 bases separated the two germline ends. The PCR made use of 60 Vbeta and 13 Jbeta primers. Generated by immunoSEQ multiplex PCR, the TCRdb table keeps only in-frame clones and is missing some. The data contain some 150,000 clones, around four fifths of them singletons. J is TRBJ1-1 and V is TRBV28; D is undetermined. The source of this sequence is a man aged 35 to 55 in good health and CMV-seronegative. The sequencing input was PBMCs. CDR3 sequence: CASRRAVLGTEAFF. The CDR3 DNA reads TGTGCCAGCAGGCGGGCAGTTTTAGGCACTGAAGCTTTCTTT. Variable domain in full (rest from reference TRBV28 and TRBJ1-1): DVKVTQSSRYLVKRTGEKVFLECVQDMDHENMFWYRQDPGLGLRLIYFSYDVKMKEKGDIPEGYSVSREKKERFSLILESASTNQTSMYLCASRRAVLGTEAFFGQGTRLTVV.